Below, 8 T cell receptor beta chains from the same sample are listed, as sequenced in a study of Ad26.COV2.S vaccination and SARS-CoV-2 variants. TCRdb keeps only in-frame clones here, not all; method: immunoSEQ multiplex PCR. The sample shows more than 350,000 clones, approximately 90% of them seen only once. The treatment: around 19 received Ad26.COV2.S at low or high dose, single or two shots; about 5 received placebo; per-sample allocation not given. Day 63 after the first vaccine or placebo injection was the time point for sampling. Specimen: peripheral blood, collected in a trial of Ad26.COV2.S vaccine versus placebo. These receptors were collected from a person aged 18 to 59 who received the Ad26.COV2.S COVID-19 vaccine or a placebo.

This chain connects TRBV4-1 to TRBJ2-1; 8 bases are shared with TRBD2. Per germline, CDR1 MGHRA and CDR2 YSYEKL. The CDR3 consists of 15 residues. J gave up 6 bases and V 1 base, and 5 bases lay outside the gene matches. CDR3 residues: CASSQVPAGVNEQFF. The CDR3 DNA is TGCGCCAGCAGCCAAGTCCCAGCGGGAGTCAATGAGCAGTTCTTC.

The chain joins TRBV19 to TRBJ1-4; 8 bases map to TRBD1. This CDR3 contains 16 residues. From germline, CDR1 is LNHDA and CDR2 SQIVND (reference sequence). V was pared by 7 bases and J by 8 bases, with 15 bases of the junction left unmatched. CDR3 residues: CASTSPPGTGYEKLFF. CDR3 DNA: TGTGCCAGTACCTCACCACCGGGGACAGGCTACGAAAAACTGTTTTTT.

This rearrangement joins TRBV27 to TRBJ2-3; TRBD1 matches at 8 bases. The CDR3 sequence is 15 residues long. V was pared by 6 bases and J by 6 bases, with 11 bases of the junction left unmatched. Germline CDR1 and CDR2: MNHEY and SMNVEV (reference sequence). In DNA form, the CDR3 reads TGTGCCAGCAGCCGGACAGGGTGGCTGGGGGATACGCAGTATTTT. Amino acid sequence: CASSRTGWLGDTQYF.

The chain links TRBV25-1 to TRBJ1-1; weak D call: TRBD1 (5 bases). The ends were cut back, 1 base at V and 4 bases at J, with 7 bases in the middle. CDR1 is MGHDK and CDR2 is SYGVNS in the germline V gene. This CDR3 spans 13 amino acids. CDR3 in amino acids: CASSELGATEAFF. The CDR3, as DNA: TGTGCCAGCAGTGAATTAGGGGCCACTGAAGCTTTCTTT.

The chain carries TRBV18 and TRBJ1-5; TRBD1 agrees at 7 bases. Unmatched junction bases numbered 3, after V lost 4 bases and J lost 0 bases. This CDR3 has 15 residues. Germline CDR1 KGHSH, CDR2 LQKENI. CDR3 residues: CASSRDSNSNQPQHF. The CDR3 region has the DNA TGTGCCAGCTCACGGGACAGTAATAGCAATCAGCCCCAGCATTTT.

J is TRBJ1-4 and V is TRBV30; possibly TRBD1 for D (5 bases). V was pared by 4 bases and J by 5 bases, with 17 bases between. This CDR3 contains 15 residues. Germline V lookup: CDR1 GTSNPN, CDR2 SVGIG (reference sequence). The CDR3 spells CAWKGTNRPNEKLFF. In DNA form, the CDR3 reads TGTGCCTGGAAAGGGACGAACAGGCCGAATGAAAAACTGTTTTTT. Together with reference TRBV30 and TRBJ1-4, the CDR3 gives the full variable domain: SQTIHQWPATLVQPVGSPLSLECTVEGTSNPNLYWYRQAAGRGLQLLFYSVGIGQISSEVPQNLSASRPQDRQFILSSKKLLLSDSGFYLCAWKGTNRPNEKLFFGSGTQLSVL.

The chain carries TRBV4-3 and TRBJ2-2, with TRBD1 matching 8 bases. V shed 8 bases and J 4 bases; nucleotides not matched to a gene: 15. This CDR3 contains 17 residues. The germline V gene encodes CDR1 LGHNA and CDR2 YSLEER. CDR3 amino acids: CASSEVQGAYGTGELFF. The CDR3 nucleotides read TGCGCCAGCTCGGAGGTCCAGGGGGCTTATGGCACCGGGGAGCTGTTTTTT.

This chain connects TRBV6-5 to TRBJ1-2, with D perhaps matching TRBD1 (6 bases). From germline, CDR1 is MNHEY and CDR2 SVGAGI. The CDR3 consists of 15 residues. V dropped 6 bases and J dropped 0 bases, with 14 bases sitting between them. CDR3 loop: CASRGLQGPNYGYTF. CDR3 DNA: TGTGCCAGCAGGGGCCTACAGGGACCTAACTATGGCTACACCTTC.